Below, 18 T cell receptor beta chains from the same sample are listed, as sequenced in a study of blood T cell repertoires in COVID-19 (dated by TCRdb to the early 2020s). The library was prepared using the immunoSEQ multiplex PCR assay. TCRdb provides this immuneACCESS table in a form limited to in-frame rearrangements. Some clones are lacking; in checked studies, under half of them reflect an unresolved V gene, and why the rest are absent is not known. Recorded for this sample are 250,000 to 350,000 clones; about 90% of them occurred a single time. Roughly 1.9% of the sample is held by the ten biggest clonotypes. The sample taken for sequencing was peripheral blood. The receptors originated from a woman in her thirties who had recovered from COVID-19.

DNA of the CDR3: TGTGCCAGCAGTTACTCCGGGGGGACAGGGGAGACCCAGTACTTC. Amino acid sequence: CASSYSGGTGETQYF. V and J are TRBV6-5 and TRBJ2-5; 9 positions match TRBD1. Germline V gene lookup returns CDR1 MNHEY and CDR2 SVGAGI. The CDR3 extends over 15 amino acids. Trimming at V came to 0 bases and at J to 5 bases, leaving 4 bases not matched to a gene.

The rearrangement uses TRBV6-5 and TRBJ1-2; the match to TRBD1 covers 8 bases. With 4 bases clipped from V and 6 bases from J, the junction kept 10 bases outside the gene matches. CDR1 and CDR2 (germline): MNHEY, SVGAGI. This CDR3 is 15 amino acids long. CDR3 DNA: TGTGCCAGCAGTTCCACGGACAGGGAGGCTAATGGCTACACCTTC. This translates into CASSSTDREANGYTF.

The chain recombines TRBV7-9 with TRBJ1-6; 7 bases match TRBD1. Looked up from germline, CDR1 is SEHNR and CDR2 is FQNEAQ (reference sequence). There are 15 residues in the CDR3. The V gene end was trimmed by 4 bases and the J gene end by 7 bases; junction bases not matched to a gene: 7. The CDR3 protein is CASSSPGQKNSPLHF. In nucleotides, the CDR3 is TGTGCCAGCAGCTCGCCGGGACAGAAAAATTCACCCCTCCACTTT.

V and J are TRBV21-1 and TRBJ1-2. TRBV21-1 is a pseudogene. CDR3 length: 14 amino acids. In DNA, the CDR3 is TGTGCCAGCAACCGACGAGGGCCGCCTTATGGCTACACCTTC. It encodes CASNRRGPPYGYTF.

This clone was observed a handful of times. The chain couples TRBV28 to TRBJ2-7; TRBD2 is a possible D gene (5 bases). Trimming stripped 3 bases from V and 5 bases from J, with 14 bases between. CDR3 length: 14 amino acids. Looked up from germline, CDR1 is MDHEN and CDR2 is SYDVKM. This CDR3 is CASSFGLLVNEQYF. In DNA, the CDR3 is TGTGCCAGCAGTTTCGGACTCCTGGTCAACGAGCAGTACTTC.

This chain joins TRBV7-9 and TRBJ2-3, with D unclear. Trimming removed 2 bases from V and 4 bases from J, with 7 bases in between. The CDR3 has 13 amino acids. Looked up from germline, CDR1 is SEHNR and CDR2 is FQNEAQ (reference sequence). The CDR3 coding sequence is TGTGCCAGCAGCTTATATTCCGCAGATACGCAGTATTTT. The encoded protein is CASSLYSADTQYF.

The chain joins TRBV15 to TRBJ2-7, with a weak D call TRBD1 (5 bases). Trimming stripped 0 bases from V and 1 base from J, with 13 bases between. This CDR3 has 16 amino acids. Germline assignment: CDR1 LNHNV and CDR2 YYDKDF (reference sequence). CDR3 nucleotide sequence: TGTGCCACCAGCAGAGACGCGTACAGGCAATCCTACGAGCAGTACTTC. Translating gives CATSRDAYRQSYEQYF.

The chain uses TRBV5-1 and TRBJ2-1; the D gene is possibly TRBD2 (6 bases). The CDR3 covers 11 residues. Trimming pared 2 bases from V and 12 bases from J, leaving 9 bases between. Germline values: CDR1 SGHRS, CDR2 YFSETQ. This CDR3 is CASSLKGGQFF. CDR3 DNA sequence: TGCGCCAGCAGCTTAAAGGGAGGGCAGTTCTTC.

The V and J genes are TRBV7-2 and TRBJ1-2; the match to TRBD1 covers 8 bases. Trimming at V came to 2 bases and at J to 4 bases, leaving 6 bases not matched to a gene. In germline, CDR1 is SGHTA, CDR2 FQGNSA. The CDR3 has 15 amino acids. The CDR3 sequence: CASSLYRGDGYGYTF. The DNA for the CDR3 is TGTGCCAGCAGCTTATACAGGGGGGATGGCTATGGCTACACCTTC.

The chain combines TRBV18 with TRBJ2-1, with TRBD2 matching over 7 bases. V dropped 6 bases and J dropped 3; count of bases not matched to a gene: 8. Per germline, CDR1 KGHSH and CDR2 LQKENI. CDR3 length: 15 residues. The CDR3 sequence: CASSPPLADYNEQFF. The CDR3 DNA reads TGTGCCAGCTCCCCCCCTCTAGCGGACTACAATGAGCAGTTCTTC.

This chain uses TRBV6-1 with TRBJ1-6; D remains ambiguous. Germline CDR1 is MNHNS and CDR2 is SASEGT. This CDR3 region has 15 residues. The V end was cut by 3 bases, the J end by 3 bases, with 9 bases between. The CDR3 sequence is CASSEEGNYNSPLHF. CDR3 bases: TGTGCCAGCAGTGAGGAGGGTAACTATAATTCACCCCTCCACTTT.

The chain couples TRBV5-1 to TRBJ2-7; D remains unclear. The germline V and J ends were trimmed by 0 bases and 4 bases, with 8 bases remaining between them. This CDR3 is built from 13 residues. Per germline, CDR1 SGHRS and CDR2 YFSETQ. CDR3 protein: CASSLDTEYEQYF. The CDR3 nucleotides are TGCGCCAGCAGCTTGGACACAGAATACGAGCAGTACTTC.

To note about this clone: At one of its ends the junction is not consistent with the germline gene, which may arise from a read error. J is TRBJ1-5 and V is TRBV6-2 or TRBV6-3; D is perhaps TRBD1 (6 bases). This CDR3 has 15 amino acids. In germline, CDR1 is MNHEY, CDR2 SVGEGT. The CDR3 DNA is TGTGCCAGCAGCTACTTCCGGGACACTAATCAGCCCCAGCATTTT. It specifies CASSYFRDTNQPQHF.

The CDR3 reads CASSTGAGQAREQYF. CDR3 in DNA: TGTGCCAGCAGTACAGGGGCGGGACAGGCGCGGGAGCAGTACTTC. The chain combines TRBV28 with TRBJ2-7; TRBD1 matches 8 bases. CDR1 is MDHEN and CDR2 is SYDVKM in the germline V gene. The length of the CDR3 is 15 residues. The V gene end was trimmed by 5 bases and the J gene end by 7 bases; junction bases not matched to a gene: 13.

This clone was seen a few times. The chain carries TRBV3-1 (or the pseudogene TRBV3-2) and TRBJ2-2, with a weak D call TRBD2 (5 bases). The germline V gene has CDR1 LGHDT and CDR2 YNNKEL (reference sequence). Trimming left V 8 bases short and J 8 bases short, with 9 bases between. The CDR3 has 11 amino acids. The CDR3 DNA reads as TGTGCCAGCGGGGAGTGGGGGGAGCTGTTTTTT. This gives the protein CASGEWGELFF.

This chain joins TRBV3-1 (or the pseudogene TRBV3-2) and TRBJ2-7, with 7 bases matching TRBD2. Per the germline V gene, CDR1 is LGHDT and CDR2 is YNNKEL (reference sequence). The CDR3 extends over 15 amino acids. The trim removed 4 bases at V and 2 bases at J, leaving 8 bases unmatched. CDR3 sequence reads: CASSPSASGTYEQYF. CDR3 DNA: TGTGCCAGCAGCCCTTCGGCTAGCGGAACCTACGAGCAGTACTTC.

CDR3 nucleotide sequence: TGTGCCAGCAGCTTAGCGGCCGGGACAGGGGAGACCCAGTACTTC. As protein: CASSLAAGTGETQYF. The chain employs TRBV7-9 and TRBJ2-5, with 9 nucleotides matching TRBD1. There are 15 residues in the CDR3. Germline values: CDR1 SEHNR, CDR2 FQNEAQ (reference sequence). V lost 0 bases, J lost 5 bases, and 4 bases stayed unmatched.

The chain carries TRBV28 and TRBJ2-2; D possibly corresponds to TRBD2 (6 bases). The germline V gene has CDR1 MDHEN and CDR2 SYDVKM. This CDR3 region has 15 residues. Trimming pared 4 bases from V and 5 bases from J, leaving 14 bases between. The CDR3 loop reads CASSSYGRSTGELFF. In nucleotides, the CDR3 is TGTGCCAGCAGTTCATACGGGAGAAGTACCGGGGAGCTGTTTTTT.